Following are 30 T cell receptor beta chains from one sample sequenced in a study of cytomegalovirus exposure and HLA in healthy donors. This PCR relied on a set of 60 Vbeta primers and 13 Jbeta primers. Profiled with immunoSEQ multiplex PCR; TCRdb holds only in-frame clones, not every one. The top ten clones hold 6.3% of a sample with about 160,000 clones, around 80% of them seen once. Source material: PBMCs. All receptors come from a male donor in good health and CMV-seropositive.

This sequence joins TRBV2 and TRBJ1-4, with D maybe TRBD1 (5 bases). In germline, CDR1 is SNHLY, CDR2 FYNNEI. This CDR3 comprises 19 residues. V was clipped by 5 bases and J by 0 bases, with 22 bases between them. Here the CDR3 DNA reads TGTGCCAGCAGTCTCGCAGGAGCTCGGGGGGTAGCAACTAATGAAAAACTGTTTTTT. This translates into CASSLAGARGVATNEKLFF. The full variable domain, completed using reference TRBV2 and TRBJ1-4, is EPEVTQTPSHQVTQMGQEVILRCVPISNHLYFYWYRQILGQKVEFLVSFYNNEISEKSEIFDDQFSVERPDGSNFTLKIRSTKLEDSAMYFCASSLAGARGVATNEKLFFGSGTQLSVL.

The chain combines TRBV18 with TRBJ2-2, with TRBD2 matching over 13 bases. The CDR3 is 15 residues long. V lost 3 bases and J lost 5; bases outside the gene matches: 0. In germline, CDR1 is KGHSH, CDR2 LQKENI. CDR3 in amino acids: CASSPGLAGTGELFF. As DNA, the CDR3 is TGTGCCAGCTCACCGGGACTAGCGGGAACCGGGGAGCTGTTTTTT.

The rearrangement uses TRBV5-1 and TRBJ1-1, with 7 nucleotides matching TRBD1. The CDR3 consists of 15 residues. In germline, CDR1 is SGHRS, CDR2 YFSETQ. After removal of 4 bases from V and 5 bases from J, the junction contained 11 bases not matched to a gene. The CDR3 DNA follows: TGCGCCAGCAGCCCTCGACAGGGAAGGGTGACTGAAGCTTTCTTT. Translation gives CASSPRQGRVTEAFF.

The rearrangement links TRBV6-1 to TRBJ1-5; 7 positions match TRBD1. After removal of 6 bases from V and 11 bases from J, the junction contained 13 bases not matched to a gene. The CDR3 has 14 residues. Germline V gives CDR1 MNHNS, CDR2 SASEGT. In DNA, the CDR3 is TGTGCCAGCAGAGAACAGGGGCCCCTTTACTCCCAGCATTTT. Translating gives CASREQGPLYSQHF.

The chain joins TRBV7-9 to TRBJ2-2; maybe TRBD1 (5 bases). The germline V gene has CDR1 SEHNR and CDR2 FQNEAQ (reference sequence). The CDR3 is 19 residues long. With 5 bases removed from V and 4 bases from J, the gap between germline ends came to 26 bases. DNA for the CDR3: TGTGCCAGCAGCGCACGTCAGTTTGAGACGCAGGGTGGCACCGGGGAGCTGTTTTTT. It is translated as CASSARQFETQGGTGELFF.

The V gene is TRBV5-1, the J gene TRBJ2-3; maybe TRBD1 (5 bases). Trimming shortened V by 4 bases and J by 2 bases, and 11 bases separated the two germline ends. The length of the CDR3 is 14 residues. Germline CDR1 SGHRS, CDR2 YFSETQ. The CDR3 is CASSPGMSTDTQYF. The CDR3 nucleotides are TGCGCCAGCAGCCCAGGGATGTCCACAGATACGCAGTATTTT.

The rearrangement joins TRBV28 to TRBJ1-6, with no clear D. Germline V gene data show CDR1 as MDHEN and CDR2 as SYDVKM. Trimming took 5 bases from V and 11 from J, leaving 19 bases between them. CDR3 length: 15 residues. The CDR3: CASSALLWIEPPLHF. The CDR3, as DNA: TGTGCCAGCAGTGCACTACTCTGGATAGAGCCACCCCTCCACTTT.

This chain uses TRBV28 with TRBJ2-7; possible D gene TRBD2, 7 bases. Trimming cost V 5 bases and J 2 bases, with 16 bases left between them. This CDR3 has 15 amino acids. In germline, CDR1 is MDHEN, CDR2 SYDVKM. The CDR3 spells CASSPAGAGTYEQYF. CDR3 sequence (DNA): TGTGCCAGCAGTCCGGCGGGGGCGGGGACCTACGAGCAGTACTTC.

Remarks on this clone: In the same sample, other DNA sequences code for this CDR3. This chain connects TRBV30 to TRBJ2-2, with TRBD2 matching over 10 bases. Germline-derived CDR1 and CDR2 are GTSNPN and SVGIG (reference sequence). The CDR3 contains 14 residues. After removal of 2 bases from V and 5 bases from J, the junction contained 2 bases not matched to a gene. The DNA of the CDR3 is TGTGCCTGGAGTCGAGCGGGAGGGACCGGGGAGCTGTTTTTT. The encoded protein is CAWSRAGGTGELFF.

The V gene is TRBV27, the J gene TRBJ2-1, with 9 bases aligning to TRBD2. Germline loops: CDR1 MNHEY, CDR2 SMNVEV (reference sequence). The CDR3 runs to 18 residues. The ends lost 3 bases at V and 6 bases at J; junction bases unmatched: 15. The DNA of the CDR3 is TGTGCCAGCAGTTTCGGGACTAGCTCCAATCGGCTGGGCAATGAGCAGTTCTTC. It codes for CASSFGTSSNRLGNEQFF.

J is TRBJ2-3 and V is TRBV11-3; D is possibly TRBD1 (6 bases). Germline V lookup: CDR1 SGHNT, CDR2 YENEEA. Trimming took off 4 bases at V and 2 bases at J, with 19 bases between the two ends. CDR3 length: 17 amino acids. CDR3 in amino acids: CASSSGGFLGATDTQYF. As DNA, the CDR3 is TGTGCCAGCAGCTCCGGAGGCTTCTTGGGGGCCACAGATACGCAGTATTTT. Drawing the rest from reference TRBV11-3 and TRBJ2-3, the complete variable domain is EAGVVQSPRYKIIEKKQPVAFWCNPISGHNTLYWYLQNLGQGPELLIRYENEEAVDDSQLPKDRFSAERLKGVDSTLKIQPAELGDSAVYLCASSSGGFLGATDTQYFGPGTRLTVL.

The chain employs TRBV10-3 and TRBJ1-1; no firm D call. In germline, CDR1 is ENHRY, CDR2 SYGVKD. CDR3 length equals 15 residues. Trimming pared 8 bases from V and 0 bases from J, leaving 16 bases between. The CDR3 region is CAIGYGKELNTEAFF. In DNA, the CDR3 is TGTGCCATCGGTTACGGTAAGGAGCTGAACACTGAAGCTTTCTTT.

The rearrangement uses TRBV19 and TRBJ2-5; D remains unclear. Germline V gene sequence: CDR1 LNHDA, CDR2 SQIVND (reference sequence). Trimming shortened V by 3 bases and J by 4 bases, and 9 bases separated the two germline ends. CDR3 length equals 13 residues. The CDR3 sequence: CASSIAAPETQYF. The CDR3 DNA follows: TGTGCCAGTAGTATCGCGGCCCCAGAGACCCAGTACTTC.

The chain's CDR3 is CASSLIGQGATEAFF. The DNA for the CDR3 is TGCGCCAGCAGCCTGATTGGACAGGGGGCGACTGAAGCTTTCTTT. This chain connects TRBV4-1 to TRBJ1-1, with 11 bases lining up with TRBD1. The CDR3 has 15 amino acids. V was pared by 4 bases and J by 5 bases, with 6 bases of the junction left unmatched. The germline V gene has CDR1 MGHRA and CDR2 YSYEKL.

This clone showed up just a few times. This rearrangement joins TRBV7-6 to TRBJ1-4, with 10 bases matching TRBD1. V was pared by 6 bases and J by 7 bases, with 5 bases of the junction left unmatched. Germline CDR1 and CDR2: SGHVS and FNYEAQ. The CDR3 extends over 14 amino acids. Here the CDR3 reads CASSTGQGREKLFF. The CDR3 DNA follows: TGTGCCAGCAGTACGGGACAGGGGCGTGAAAAACTGTTTTTT.

The V call is TRBV27, the J call TRBJ2-3, with 13 bases aligning to TRBD2. Germline V gene sequence: CDR1 MNHEY, CDR2 SMNVEV (reference sequence). V trimming: 3 bases; J trimming: 3 bases; junction bases outside the gene matches: 9. The CDR3 sequence is 18 residues long. CDR3 bases: TGTGCCAGCAGTTTTTTTTGGACTAGCGGGAGCGGGACAGATACGCAGTATTTT. The encoded protein is CASSFFWTSGSGTDTQYF.

The rearrangement joins TRBV7-9 to TRBJ1-6; no clear D gene. This CDR3 comprises 14 residues. The germline V gene encodes CDR1 SEHNR and CDR2 FQNEAQ (reference sequence). Trimming took off 3 bases at V and 5 bases at J, with 8 bases between the two ends. The CDR3 DNA reads as TGTGCCAGCAGCTTGCAACAGAATAATTCACCCCTCCACTTT. Protein: CASSLQQNNSPLHF.

The V and J genes are TRBV30 and TRBJ1-1, with a possible D match to TRBD1 (5 bases). The CDR3 runs to 13 residues. In germline, CDR1 is GTSNPN, CDR2 SVGIG (reference sequence). V was shortened by 2 bases and J by 5 bases, with 12 bases between the two germline ends. CDR3 in DNA: TGTGCCTGGAGTCGAGCCGCAGGGACTGAAGCTTTCTTT. It is translated as CAWSRAAGTEAFF.

The genes are TRBV9 and TRBJ1-2; D is unclear. Per the germline V gene, CDR1 is SGDLS and CDR2 is YYNGEE. Trimming cost V 7 bases and J 6 bases, with 7 bases left between them. The CDR3 is 10 residues long. The CDR3 DNA reads TGTGCCAGCGGAGGGAATGGCTACACCTTC. It encodes CASGGNGYTF.

The chain recombines TRBV19 with TRBJ2-1, with 7 bases fitting TRBD2. CDR3 length equals 18 residues. Germline lookup yields CDR1 LNHDA and CDR2 SQIVND (reference sequence). Germline trimming cut 2 bases from V and 5 bases from J; bases unmatched to any gene: 15. CDR3 bases: TGTGCCAGTAGTATAAACCCTCGGCTAGCGGAGGCCGACAATGAGCAGTTCTTC. As protein: CASSINPRLAEADNEQFF.

The chain recombines TRBV5-4 with TRBJ1-4; perhaps TRBD1 as D (6 bases). The CDR3 sequence is 14 residues long. In germline, CDR1 is SGHNT, CDR2 YYREEE (reference sequence). Trimming pared 6 bases from V and 5 bases from J, leaving 14 bases between. This CDR3 reads CASTTGQRNEKLFF. For the CDR3, the DNA is TGTGCCAGCACCACTGGACAGAGGAATGAAAAACTGTTTTTT. The full variable domain, its missing parts supplied by reference TRBV5-4 and TRBJ1-4, is ETGVTQSPTHLIKTRGQQVTLRCSSQSGHNTVSWYQQALGQGPQFIFQYYREEENGRGNFPPRFSGLQFPNYSSELNVNALELDDSALYLCASTTGQRNEKLFFGSGTQLSVL.

This clone appeared a single time. The rearrangement uses TRBV14 and TRBJ2-1, with a possible D match to TRBD1 (5 bases). CDR1 and CDR2 from the germline V gene are SGHDN and FVKESK. V was trimmed by 1 base and J by 7 bases, leaving 11 bases between them. This CDR3 contains 14 residues. CDR3 amino acids: CASSQVTYRNEQFF. The CDR3 nucleotides read TGTGCCAGCAGCCAAGTAACTTACAGGAATGAGCAGTTCTTC. Combining the CDR3 with reference TRBV14 and TRBJ2-1 gives the whole variable domain EAGVTQFPSHSVIEKGQTVTLRCDPISGHDNLYWYRRVMGKEIKFLLHFVKESKQDESGMPNNRFLAERTGGTYSTLKVQPAELEDSGVYFCASSQVTYRNEQFFGPGTRLTVL.

J is TRBJ1-2 and V is TRBV28; 7 bases map to TRBD1. The CDR3 runs 14 residues. CDR1 MDHEN and CDR2 SYDVKM come from the germline V gene. The junction had 8 bases not matched to a gene; V was cut back by 8 bases and J by 2 bases. CDR3 DNA sequence: TGTGCCAGCGGGCCAGGGGGAACCAACTATGGCTACACCTTC. This translates into CASGPGGTNYGYTF.

J is TRBJ2-7 and V is TRBV5-1, with a possible D match to TRBD2 (6 bases). The CDR3 runs 15 residues. Germline V gene data show CDR1 as SGHRS and CDR2 as YFSETQ. Trimming cost V 0 bases and J 2 bases, with 12 bases left between them. CDR3 in amino acids: CASSLVAGSPYEQYF. CDR3 coding DNA: TGCGCCAGCAGCTTGGTTGCGGGATCCCCCTACGAGCAGTACTTC.

This clone was counted between two and nine times. The same CDR3 arises from other DNA sequences in this sample as well. The rearrangement uses TRBV27 and TRBJ2-7; 14 nucleotides match TRBD2. The germline V gene encodes CDR1 MNHEY and CDR2 SMNVEV (reference sequence). V lost 7 bases to trimming and J lost 5 bases; unmatched junction nucleotides: 7. This CDR3 is 15 amino acids long. The CDR3 coding sequence is TGTGCCAGCACCTCTTGGACTAGCGGGAGGAACGAGCAGTACTTC. Protein: CASTSWTSGRNEQYF.

This rearrangement joins TRBV6-5 to TRBJ1-2; D not resolved. V was trimmed by 11 bases and J by 7 bases, leaving 20 bases between them. Germline assignment: CDR1 MNHEY and CDR2 SVGAGI. There are 13 residues in the CDR3. This CDR3 reads CASQSVVAGGYTF. The CDR3 region has the DNA TGTGCCTCCCAGAGCGTGGTGGCGGGTGGCTACACCTTC.

The J gene is TRBJ2-2, the V gene TRBV7-9, with TRBD1 identical over 9 bases. This CDR3 has 18 amino acids. In germline, CDR1 is SEHNR, CDR2 FQNEAQ (reference sequence). Trimming removed 4 bases from V and 6 bases from J; junction bases left unmatched: 15. The CDR3 nucleotides are TGTGCCAGCAGCTCCTACTTGTTCGGGGACAGGGCTCCCGGGGAGCTGTTTTTT. It encodes CASSSYLFGDRAPGELFF.

This sequence joins TRBV28 and TRBJ1-2; 11 positions match TRBD1. The germline CDR1 and CDR2 sequences are MDHEN and SYDVKM. Trimming cost V 5 bases and J 8 bases; bases outside gene matches: 7. The CDR3 has 14 residues. The CDR3 region is CASSLGQGAGGYTF. The CDR3 bases are TGTGCCAGCAGTCTTGGACAGGGGGCGGGAGGCTACACCTTC.

V is TRBV29-1 and J is TRBJ2-3; the D gene is possibly TRBD1 (6 bases). CDR1 is SQVTM, CDR2 ANQGSEA, per germline. This CDR3 has 14 residues. Trimming removed 6 bases from V and 5 bases from J, with 18 bases in between. The CDR3 region has the DNA TGCAGCGTCACAGGGACGGCCCGTGGAGATACGCAGTATTTT. Its protein product is CSVTGTARGDTQYF.

This chain uses TRBV6-1 with TRBJ2-7; 9 nucleotides agree with TRBD1. The germline V gene encodes CDR1 MNHNS and CDR2 SASEGT. The CDR3 sequence is 14 residues long. V lost 5 bases and J lost 4; bases outside the gene matches: 6. CDR3 bases: TGTGCCAGCAGTACCCCCGGACAGGGGTACGAGCAGTACTTC. The encoded protein is CASSTPGQGYEQYF.